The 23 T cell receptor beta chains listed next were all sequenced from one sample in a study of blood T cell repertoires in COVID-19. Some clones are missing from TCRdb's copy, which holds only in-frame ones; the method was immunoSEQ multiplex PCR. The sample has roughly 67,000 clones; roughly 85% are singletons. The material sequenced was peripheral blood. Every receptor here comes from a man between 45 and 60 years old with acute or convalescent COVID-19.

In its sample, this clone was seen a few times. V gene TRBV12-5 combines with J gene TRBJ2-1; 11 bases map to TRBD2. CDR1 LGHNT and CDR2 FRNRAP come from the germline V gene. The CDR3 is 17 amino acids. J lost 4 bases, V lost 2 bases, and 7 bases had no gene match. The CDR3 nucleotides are TGTGCTAGTGGTTTGCCACCCGGGACTAGCGGTTACAATGAGCAGTTCTTC. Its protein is CASGLPPGTSGYNEQFF.

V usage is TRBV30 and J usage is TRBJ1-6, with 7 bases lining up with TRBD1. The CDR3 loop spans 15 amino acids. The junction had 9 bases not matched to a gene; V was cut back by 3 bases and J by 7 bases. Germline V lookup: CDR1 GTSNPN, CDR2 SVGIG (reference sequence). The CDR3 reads CAWRFSTGRNSPLHF. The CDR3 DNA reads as TGTGCCTGGAGATTTTCGACAGGGCGAAATTCACCCCTCCACTTT.

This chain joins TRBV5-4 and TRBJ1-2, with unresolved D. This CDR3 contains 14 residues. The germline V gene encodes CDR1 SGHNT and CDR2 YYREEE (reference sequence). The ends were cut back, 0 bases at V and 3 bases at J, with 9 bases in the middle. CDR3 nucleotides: TGTGCCAGCAGCTTGGGAGCGGGGTACTATGGCTACACCTTC. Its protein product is CASSLGAGYYGYTF. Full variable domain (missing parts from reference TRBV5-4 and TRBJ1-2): ETGVTQSPTHLIKTRGQQVTLRCSSQSGHNTVSWYQQALGQGPQFIFQYYREEENGRGNFPPRFSGLQFPNYSSELNVNALELDDSALYLCASSLGAGYYGYTFGSGTRLTVV.

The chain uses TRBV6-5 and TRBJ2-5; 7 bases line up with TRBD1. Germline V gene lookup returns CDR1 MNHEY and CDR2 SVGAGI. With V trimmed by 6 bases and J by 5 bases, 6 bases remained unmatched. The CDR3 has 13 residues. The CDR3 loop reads CASRDRVGETQYF. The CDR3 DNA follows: TGTGCCAGCAGAGACAGGGTAGGGGAGACCCAGTACTTC.

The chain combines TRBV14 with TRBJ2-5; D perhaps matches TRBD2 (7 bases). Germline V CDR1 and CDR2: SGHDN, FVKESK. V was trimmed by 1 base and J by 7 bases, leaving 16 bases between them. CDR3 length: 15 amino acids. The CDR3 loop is CASSQGWGGSWTQYF. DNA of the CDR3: TGTGCCAGCAGCCAAGGATGGGGGGGCTCGTGGACCCAGTACTTC.

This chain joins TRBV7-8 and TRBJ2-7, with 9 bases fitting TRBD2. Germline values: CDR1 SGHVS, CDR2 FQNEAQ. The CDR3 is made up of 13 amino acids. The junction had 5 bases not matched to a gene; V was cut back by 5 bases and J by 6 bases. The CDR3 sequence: CASSRTSAGEQYF. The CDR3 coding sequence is TGTGCCAGCAGCCGGACTAGCGCAGGCGAGCAGTACTTC.

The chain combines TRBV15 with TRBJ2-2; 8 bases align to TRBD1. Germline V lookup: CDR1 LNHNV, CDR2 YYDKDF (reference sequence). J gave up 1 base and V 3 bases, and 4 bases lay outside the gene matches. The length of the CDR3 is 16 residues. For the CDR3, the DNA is TGTGCCACCAGCAGGACAGGGGAGAGGAACACCGGGGAGCTGTTTTTT. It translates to CATSRTGERNTGELFF.

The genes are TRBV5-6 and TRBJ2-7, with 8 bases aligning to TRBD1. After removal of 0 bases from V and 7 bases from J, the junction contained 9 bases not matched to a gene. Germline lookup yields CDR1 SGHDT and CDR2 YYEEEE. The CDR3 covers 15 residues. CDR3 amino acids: CASSLGGQGAWEQYF. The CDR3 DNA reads TGTGCCAGCAGCTTGGGTGGGCAGGGGGCATGGGAGCAGTACTTC.

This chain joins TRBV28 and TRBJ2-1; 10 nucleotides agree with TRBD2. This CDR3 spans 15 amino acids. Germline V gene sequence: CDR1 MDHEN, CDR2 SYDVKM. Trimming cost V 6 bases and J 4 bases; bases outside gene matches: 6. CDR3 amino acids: CASRKGLATYNEQFF. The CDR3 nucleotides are TGTGCCAGCAGGAAGGGACTAGCGACTTACAATGAGCAGTTCTTC.

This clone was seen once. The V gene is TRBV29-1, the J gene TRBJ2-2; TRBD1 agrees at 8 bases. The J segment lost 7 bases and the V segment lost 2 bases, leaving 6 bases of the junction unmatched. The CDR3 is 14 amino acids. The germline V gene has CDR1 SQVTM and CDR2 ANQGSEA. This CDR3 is CSVEFPGGNGELFF. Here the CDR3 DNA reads TGCAGCGTTGAATTCCCAGGGGGCAACGGGGAGCTGTTTTTT.

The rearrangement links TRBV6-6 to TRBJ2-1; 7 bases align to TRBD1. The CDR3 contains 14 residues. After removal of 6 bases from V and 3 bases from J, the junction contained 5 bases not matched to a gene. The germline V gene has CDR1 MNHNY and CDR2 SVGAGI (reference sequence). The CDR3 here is CASRGTDSYNEQFF. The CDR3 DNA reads TGTGCCAGCAGGGGGACAGACAGCTACAATGAGCAGTTCTTC.

Here the CDR3 reads CASSYSRQAAYNEQFF. In DNA, the CDR3 is TGTGCCAGCAGTTACTCTCGACAGGCCGCCTACAATGAGCAGTTCTTC. The J gene is TRBJ2-1, the V gene TRBV6-5, with D tentatively TRBD1 (6 bases). The CDR3 extends over 16 amino acids. Germline assignment: CDR1 MNHEY and CDR2 SVGAGI. V gave up 0 bases and J gave up 2 bases, with 11 bases separating them.

The CDR3 loop reads CASSQGAGYQPQHF. The CDR3 DNA sequence: TGTGCCAGCAGCCAAGGGGCAGGTTACCAGCCCCAGCATTTT. This sequence joins TRBV3-1 (or the pseudogene TRBV3-2) and TRBJ1-5; D remains ambiguous. V gave up 1 base and J gave up 7 bases, with 11 bases separating them. The CDR3 runs to 14 residues. Germline V gene sequence: CDR1 LGHDT, CDR2 YNNKEL (reference sequence).

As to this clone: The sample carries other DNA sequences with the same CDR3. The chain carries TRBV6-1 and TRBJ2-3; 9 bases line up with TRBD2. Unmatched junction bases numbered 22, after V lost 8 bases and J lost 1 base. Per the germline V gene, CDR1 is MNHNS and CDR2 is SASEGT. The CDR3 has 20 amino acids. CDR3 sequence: CASCGLQGLAGGRGTDTQYF. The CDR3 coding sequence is TGTGCCAGCTGTGGGCTCCAGGGACTTGCGGGGGGGCGGGGCACAGATACGCAGTATTTT.

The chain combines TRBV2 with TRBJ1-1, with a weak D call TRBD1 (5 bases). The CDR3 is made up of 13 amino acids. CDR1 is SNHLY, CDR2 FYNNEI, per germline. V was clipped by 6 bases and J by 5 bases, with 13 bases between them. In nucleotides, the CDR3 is TGTGCCAGCAGGCAGGGAGGAATAACTGAAGCTTTCTTT. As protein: CASRQGGITEAFF.

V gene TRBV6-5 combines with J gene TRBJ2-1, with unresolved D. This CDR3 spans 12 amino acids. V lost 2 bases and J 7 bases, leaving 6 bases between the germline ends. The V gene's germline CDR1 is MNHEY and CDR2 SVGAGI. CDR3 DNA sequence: TGTGCCAGCAGTTACGCCCGGAATGAGCAGTTCTTC. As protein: CASSYARNEQFF.

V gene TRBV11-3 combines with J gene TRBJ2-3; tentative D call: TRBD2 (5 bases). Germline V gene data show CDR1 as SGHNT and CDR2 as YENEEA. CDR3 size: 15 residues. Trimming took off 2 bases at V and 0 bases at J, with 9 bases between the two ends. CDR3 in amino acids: CASSLSGFSTDTQYF. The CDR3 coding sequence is TGTGCCAGCAGCTTATCGGGGTTTAGCACAGATACGCAGTATTTT.

The CDR3 DNA follows: TGTGCCAGCAGTTACGCGGGAAAGACTGAAGCTTTCTTT. Translating gives CASSYAGKTEAFF. The chain joins TRBV6-6 to TRBJ1-1; the D is unclear. The CDR3 loop spans 13 amino acids. Trimming removed 2 bases from V and 5 bases from J, with 9 bases in between. Germline CDR1 reads MNHNY; CDR2 reads SVGAGI (reference sequence).

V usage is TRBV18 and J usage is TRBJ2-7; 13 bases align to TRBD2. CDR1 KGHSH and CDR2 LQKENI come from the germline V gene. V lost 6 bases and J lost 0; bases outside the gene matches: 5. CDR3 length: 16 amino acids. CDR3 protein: CASSMTSGGISYEQYF. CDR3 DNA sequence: TGTGCCAGCTCTATGACTAGCGGGGGGATCTCCTACGAGCAGTACTTC.

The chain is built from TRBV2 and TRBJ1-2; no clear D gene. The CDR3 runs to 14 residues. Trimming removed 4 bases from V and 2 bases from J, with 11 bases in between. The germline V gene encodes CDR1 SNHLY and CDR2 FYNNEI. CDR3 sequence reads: CASSVRQTNYGYTF. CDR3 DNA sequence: TGTGCCAGCAGTGTCAGGCAGACCAACTATGGCTACACCTTC.

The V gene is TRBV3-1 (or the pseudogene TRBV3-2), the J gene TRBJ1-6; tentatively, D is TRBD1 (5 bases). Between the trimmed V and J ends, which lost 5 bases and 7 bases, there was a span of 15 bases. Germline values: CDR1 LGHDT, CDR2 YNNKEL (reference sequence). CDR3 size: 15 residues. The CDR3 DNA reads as TGTGCCAGCAGCGCTTACGGGGGTCGAAATTCACCCCTCCACTTT. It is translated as CASSAYGGRNSPLHF.

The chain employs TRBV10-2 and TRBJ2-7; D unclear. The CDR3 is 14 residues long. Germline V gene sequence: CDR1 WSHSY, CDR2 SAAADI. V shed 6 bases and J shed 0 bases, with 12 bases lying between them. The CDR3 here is CASRASGASYEQYF. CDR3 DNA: TGCGCCAGCAGGGCCTCTGGAGCCTCCTACGAGCAGTACTTC.

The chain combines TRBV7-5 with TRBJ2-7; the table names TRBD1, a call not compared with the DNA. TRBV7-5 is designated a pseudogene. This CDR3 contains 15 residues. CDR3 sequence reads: CARSLAYGQVYEQYF. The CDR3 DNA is TGTGCCAGAAGCTTAGCCTATGGGCAAGTCTACGAGCAGTACTTC.